A single sample is the source of the 12 T cell receptor beta chains below, sequenced in a study of neurological immune-mediated disorders. A single record per CDR3 protein comes from TCRdb applying MiXCR to the 5' RACE reads. This repertoire shows about 74,000 distinct CDR3 sequences, 4% to 6% found once; its top ten account for around 7.2%. Sequenced material: PBMCs. Source of these receptors: a man between 18 and 29 years old with multiple sclerosis.

This clonotype appeared many times. The genes are TRBV11-2 and TRBJ2-7; 7 nucleotides agree with TRBD2. After removal of 4 bases from V and 4 bases from J, the junction contained 4 bases not matched to a gene. CDR3 size: 13 residues. Germline loops: CDR1 SGHAT, CDR2 FQNNGV. This CDR3 is CASSSRGVYEQYF. CDR3 sequence (DNA): TGTGCCAGCAGCTCACGGGGGGTTTACGAGCAGTACTTC.

The sample holds many counts of this clonotype. The rearrangement links TRBV20-1 to TRBJ2-5, with 9 bases aligning to TRBD2. Germline V CDR1 and CDR2: DFQATT, SNEGSKA (reference sequence). With 3 bases clipped from V and 0 bases from J, the junction kept 5 bases outside the gene matches. The CDR3 runs 15 residues. CDR3 in DNA: TGCAGTGCTAGTGGGGCTAGCGGGGACCAAGAGACCCAGTACTTC. Its protein product is CSASGASGDQETQYF.

In this sample, this clonotype turned up many times. The V call is TRBV6-2 or TRBV6-3, the J call TRBJ2-1; D gene unclear. The CDR3 extends over 13 amino acids. CDR1 is MNHEY, CDR2 SVGEGT, per germline. Deletions cut 6 bases from V and 4 bases from J, with 10 bases between. The CDR3 bases are TGTGCCAGCAGGGCCGCCGAATACAATGAGCAGTTCTTC. Translating gives CASRAAEYNEQFF.

This clonotype has a count of ten or more. V usage is TRBV5-1 and J usage is TRBJ1-5; TRBD1 matches at 9 bases. The CDR3 contains 15 residues. Per the germline V gene, CDR1 is SGHRS and CDR2 is YFSETQ. The J segment lost 1 base and the V segment lost 4 bases, leaving 3 bases of the junction unmatched. The CDR3 sequence: CASSPGTGSNQPQHF. As DNA, the CDR3 is TGCGCCAGCAGCCCCGGGACAGGGAGCAATCAGCCCCAGCATTTT.

This clonotype was observed many times. The CDR3 spells CASSSTGFITEAFF. The CDR3 coding sequence is TGTGCCAGCAGTTCCACGGGATTCATTACTGAAGCTTTCTTT. The gene calls are TRBV6-5 and TRBJ1-1; D ambiguous. The V end lost 4 bases, the J end lost 5 bases, and 14 bases lay between the germline ends. The germline V gene has CDR1 MNHEY and CDR2 SVGAGI. The CDR3 extends over 14 amino acids.

This clonotype has a handful of counts. A much larger clone lies a single base off, so this may be a read error. V gene TRBV6-2 or TRBV6-3 combines with J gene TRBJ2-2; no clear D. V gave up 5 bases and J gave up 4 bases, with 8 bases separating them. CDR1 and CDR2 (germline): MNHEY, SVGEGT. The CDR3 is 13 amino acids. The CDR3 sequence is CASSIQSTGELFF. The CDR3 DNA is TGTGCCAGCAGTATACAGAGCACCGGGGAGCTGTTTTTT.

Ten or more counts support this clonotype. The chain couples TRBV6-2 or TRBV6-3 to TRBJ2-3; 8 nucleotides line up with TRBD1. This CDR3 comprises 17 residues. V lost 1 base, J lost 5 bases, and 11 bases stayed unmatched. CDR1 MNHEY and CDR2 SVGEGT come from the germline V gene. CDR3 in amino acids: CASSYFQQGVKRDTQYF. The CDR3 DNA reads TGTGCCAGCAGTTACTTCCAACAGGGGGTCAAACGAGATACGCAGTATTTT.

The table lists this clonotype with many counts. The CDR3 nucleotides are TGTGCCAGCATCACTAAACTAGACGGCGTCCAAGAGACCCAGTACTTC. Encoded protein: CASITKLDGVQETQYF. The gene calls are TRBV3-1 and TRBJ2-5; D is perhaps TRBD2 (5 bases). The V gene lost 7 bases and the J gene lost 1 base, with 19 bases spanning the gap. CDR1 and CDR2 from the germline V gene are LGHDT and YNNKEL (reference sequence). The CDR3 is made up of 16 amino acids.

With respect to this clonotype: One end of the junction fails to match germline, which may point to a read error. The chain has TRBV13 and TRBJ1-6; D may be TRBD1 (5 bases). The CDR3 covers 14 residues. Germline loops: CDR1 PRHDT, CDR2 FYEKMQ (reference sequence). The CDR3 sequence: CASSAGRPNSPLNF. The CDR3 bases are TGTGCCAGCAGCGCGGGACGTCCGAATTCACCCCTCAACTTT.

This clonotype was observed many times. The V gene is TRBV20-1, the J gene TRBJ1-2, with 7 bases fitting TRBD1. The V and J ends lost 7 bases and 3 bases, in that order; junction bases with no gene match: 2. Germline-derived CDR1 and CDR2 are DFQATT and SNEGSKA (reference sequence). This CDR3 has 11 amino acids. The CDR3 reads CSVGTDYGYTF. In DNA form, the CDR3 reads TGCAGTGTTGGGACAGACTATGGCTACACCTTC.

This clonotype occurred many times. V and J are TRBV5-1 and TRBJ2-2; 7 positions agree with TRBD2. With V trimmed by 5 bases and J by 5 bases, 9 bases remained unmatched. There are 15 residues in the CDR3. Looked up from germline, CDR1 is SGHRS and CDR2 is YFSETQ. CDR3 amino acids: CASRLADPLTGELFF. For the CDR3, the DNA is TGCGCCAGCAGGCTAGCGGACCCTCTTACCGGGGAGCTGTTTTTT.

This clonotype was seen at least ten times. This sequence joins TRBV4-3 and TRBJ2-1, with 12 bases aligning to TRBD2. The V gene's germline CDR1 is LGHNA and CDR2 YSLEER. Trimming at V came to 0 bases and at J to 8 bases, leaving 5 bases not matched to a gene. The length of the CDR3 is 16 residues. The CDR3 DNA sequence: TGCGCCAGCAGCCAAGATCATCTAGCGGGAGGGGATGAGCAGTTCTTC. It encodes CASSQDHLAGGDEQFF.